Below, one T cell receptor beta chain is given with its context. What it recognizes is unknown. This sample is drawn from a study of OX40 agonist ivuxolimab in advanced cancers. Study background: Every 2 weeks, ivuxolimab was infused into the patients intravenously at between 0.01 and 10 mg/kg. Study observations and caveats: With doses of 0.1 to 3.0 mg/kg, CD4+ and CD8+ blood T cells had undergone clonal expansion by week 6. Averaging showed that CD8+ T cells had more expanded clones than CD4+ did.

Germline CDR1 is MNHEY and CDR2 is SVGAGI. The V and J ends lost 0 bases and 5 bases respectively, with 10 bases between them. CDR3 size: 14 residues. Blood was sampled at baseline, cycle 4 day 1, and cycle 7 day 1. Here immunoSEQ multiplex PCR was the method, and the copy in TCRdb shows in-frame clones only, minus some. The sample has around 63,000 clones, approximately 91% seen once. The chain combines TRBV6-5 with TRBJ1-1, with D uncertain. The specimen comprised CD4+ or CD8+ T cells sorted from blood, sampled in a trial of the OX40 agonist ivuxolimab. This TCR was recovered from an adult with an advanced solid tumor such as melanoma, head and neck, liver or kidney cancer. In DNA, the CDR3 is TGTGCCAGCAGTTACTCGAATACGGGAACTGAAGCTTTCTTT. Residues: CASSYSNTGTEAFF.